These T cell receptor beta chains were read from a single sample in a study of regulatory T cells in long-lasting Graves disease. TCRdb re-analysed the multiplex PCR reads in MiXCR, keeping a single row per CDR3 protein. This sample has about 540,000 distinct CDR3 sequences, with about 14% found just once. Separately, the same data were catalogued under a study of T cells in Graves' hyperthyroidism and ophthalmopathy.

Sequencing used peripheral blood mononuclear cells (PBMCs), obtained at new diagnosis, from a patient treated with antithyroid drugs. The receptors were gathered from a man younger than 40 with Graves disease. CDR3s include the opening cysteine and the closing phenylalanine or tryptophan. D genes are given only for firm matches. Expanded clones are given a class, and other clones once, few, many or no size at all.

V gene	D gene	J gene	clone size	CDR3 DNA	CDR3 protein
TRBV20-1	.	TRBJ2-1	many	TGCAGTGCTAGGAGGGTAGGGCGGGATGAGCAGTTCTTC	CSARRVGRDEQFF
TRBV5-6	TRBD1	TRBJ2-2	.	TGTGCCAGCAGCTGGGGACAGGGAACCGGGGAGCTGTTTTTT	CASSWGQGTGELFF
TRBV20-1	.	TRBJ2-3	many	TGCAGTGCCGGACCAGGGTGGGGCACAGATACGCAGTATTTT	CSAGPGWGTDTQYF
TRBV12-3/TRBV12-4	.	TRBJ1-2	many	TGTGCCAGCAGTGCCCGACAGAGGAACTATGGCTACACCTTC	CASSARQRNYGYTF
TRBV27	.	TRBJ2-5	.	TGTGCCAGCAGTTTAGGTAGGGGGGAAGAGACCCAGTACTTC	CASSLGRGEETQYF
TRBV6-2/TRBV6-3	TRBD1	TRBJ2-3	many	TGTGCCAGCAGTGACGGGACAGAAGATACGCAGTATTTT	CASSDGTEDTQYF
TRBV2	TRBD2	TRBJ2-2	few	TGTGCCAGCAGGACCCGAAGGGTAGCGGGAGATCACGGGGAGCTGTTTTTT	CASRTRRVAGDHGELFF
TRBV5-1	TRBD2	TRBJ2-2	many	TGCGCCAGCAGCCCGAGCGGCGGGAGTACCGGGGAGCTGTTTTTT	CASSPSGGSTGELFF
TRBV12-3/TRBV12-4	.	TRBJ1-5	many	TGTGCCAGCCCCCCCGCGGACGATGACCAGCCCCAGCATTTT	CASPPADDDQPQHF
TRBV24-1	TRBD1	TRBJ1-4	many	TGTGCCACCAGTGACTCAACCTCCGGGACAGGTTATGAAAAACTGTTTTTT	CATSDSTSGTGYEKLFF
TRBV24-1	.	TRBJ2-3	many	TGTGCCACCAGTGCTTCAGATACGCAGTATTTT	CATSASDTQYF
TRBV5-1	.	TRBJ2-4	.	TGCGCCAGCAGGGCCGGACTCCGTCGATTAGCCAGAAACATTCAGTACTTC	CASRAGLRRLARNIQYF
TRBV12-3/TRBV12-4	.	TRBJ2-7	many	TGTGCCAGCAGTTTACGGGGACGCTCCTACGAGCAGTACTTC	CASSLRGRSYEQYF
TRBV27	.	TRBJ2-7	many	TGTGCCAGCAGAAAAGGTCCCGGCCAGAAGGGCATGTTC	CASRKGPGQKGMF
TRBV2	.	TRBJ2-3	.	TGTGCCAGCAATAGTCGGGCGGGGACGGGGGATACGCAGTATTTT	CASNSRAGTGDTQYF
TRBV10-3	.	TRBJ1-3	.	TGTGCCATCAGTGAGCTTCAGGACACCATATATTTT	CAISELQDTIYF
TRBV3-1	TRBD2	TRBJ2-3	.	TGTGCCAGCAGCCAGGTGTTGTGGGGGACCGGGGGGGACACAGATACGCAGTATTTT	CASSQVLWGTGGDTDTQYF
TRBV9	.	TRBJ2-6	many	TGTGCCAGCAGCCGAGCTTACTCTGGGGCCAACGTCCTGACTTTC	CASSRAYSGANVLTF
TRBV28	.	TRBJ1-1	many	TGTGCCAGCAGATTTGCTGTCGGTGAAGCTTTCTTT	CASRFAVGEAFF
TRBV2	.	TRBJ2-7	many	TGTGCCAGCAATTCAGGAGGTGTAACCTACGAGCAGTACTTC	CASNSGGVTYEQYF